This TCR beta chain originates from a study of cytomegalovirus exposure and HLA in healthy donors. 60 Vbeta and 13 Jbeta primers were used in PCR. Some clones are missing from TCRdb's copy, which holds only in-frame ones; the method was immunoSEQ multiplex PCR. The sample has 100,000 or so clones, around three quarters seen once. Germline values: CDR1 SGHDT, CDR2 YYEEEE. V shed 0 bases, J shed 1 base, and the junction held 2 bases outside the gene matches. The CDR3 runs to 16 residues. This clonotype was sampled from a female donor in good health and CMV-seropositive. The chain employs TRBV5-6 and TRBJ2-7, with 12 bases lining up with TRBD1. Sequencing was performed on PBMCs. The CDR3 reads CASSLGDRGPSYEQYF. CDR3 nucleotides: TGTGCCAGCAGCTTGGGGGACAGGGGGCCTTCCTACGAGCAGTACTTC.